The subject of this entry is one T cell receptor beta chain. Deep-level running was used for the assay. On ten immunoSEQ deep assay plates, unsorted PBMC DNA was sequenced. Clones were read by immunoSEQ multiplex PCR, and TCRdb kept only the in-frame ones, dropping some. The sample shows approximately 500,000 clones, approximately 79% of them seen only once. The CDR3 is 16 amino acids. Germline values: CDR1 SGHRS, CDR2 YFSETQ. Trimming removed 4 bases from V and 0 bases from J, with 11 bases in between. These data belong to a study of shared clonotypes between healthy human individuals. The source is a woman aged 35 to 49 in good health. Some clones in this sample may be carry-over from other donors' samples. Sequencing was done on a sample of PBMCs. The chain carries TRBV5-1 and TRBJ2-6; D possibly uses TRBD1 or TRBD2 (5 bases each). In nucleotides, the CDR3 is TGCGCCAGCAGCCAAATGGGGGACTCTGGGGCCAACGTCCTGACTTTC. The encoded protein is CASSQMGDSGANVLTF.